The text below deals with one T cell receptor beta chain. Its antigen is undetermined. These data come from a study of OX40 agonist ivuxolimab in advanced cancers. In the study overall: The patients got ivuxolimab, which is an agonistic anti-OX40 (CD134) antibody. From roughly 20 to 79 years was the age range, with a mean of approximately 58 years, and nearly 85% were male.

Germline V lookup: CDR1 SEHNR, CDR2 FQNEAQ (reference sequence). CDR3 size: 17 residues. V was shortened by 1 base and J by 2 bases, with 17 bases between the two germline ends. Generated by immunoSEQ multiplex PCR, the TCRdb table keeps only in-frame clones and is missing some. The sample carries about 77,000 clones, 85% recorded once. Findings and caveats of the study: Expanded peripheral T cells had an undetermined antigen specificity.

The TCR was taken from an adult with an advanced solid tumor such as melanoma, head and neck, liver or kidney cancer. The sample in question was CD4+ or CD8+ T cells sorted from blood, obtained in a trial of the OX40 agonist ivuxolimab. J is TRBJ1-1 and V is TRBV7-9, with D maybe TRBD1 (6 bases). In nucleotides, the CDR3 is TGTGCCAGCAGCTTAGGTTCCGGGGGCACAGCAAACACTGAAGCTTTCTTT. It specifies CASSLGSGGTANTEAFF. The variable domain in full, completed from reference TRBV7-9 and TRBJ1-1, reads DTGVSQNPRHKITKRGQNVTFRCDPISEHNRLYWYRQTLGQGPEFLTYFQNEAQLEKSRLLSDRFSAERPKGSFSTLEIQRTEQGDSAMYLCASSLGSGGTANTEAFFGQGTRLTVV.